These T cell receptor beta chains were read from a single sample in a study of blood T cell repertoires in COVID-19. Measured with immunoSEQ multiplex PCR; TCRdb has only the in-frame clones, and not every one. The table has around 250,000 clones, 70% to 90% seen once; the top ten hold approximately 2%. The sequencing sample was made of PBMCs or T cells enriched from blood (not recorded which). These receptor sequences come from a woman in her forties or fifties who had recovered from COVID-19. Both conserved end residues are part of each CDR3. A D gene is named only where the DNA matches it firmly. Size is stated for part of the rows, as once, few or many counts, or as a class when the clone is expanded.

many	TRBV2	TRBJ1-1	.	TGTGCCAGCAGTGAAGAGGGGTACACTGAAGCTTTCTTT	CASSEEGYTEAFF
.	TRBV7-9	TRBJ2-1	.	TGTGCCAGCAGCTTAGGCTCCCAGGGGGAGCAGTTCTTC	CASSLGSQGEQFF
.	TRBV5-6	TRBJ1-1	.	TGTGCCAGCAGCTCTCCCATCGGGGGGAACACTGAAGCTTTCTTT	CASSSPIGGNTEAFF
.	TRBV5-1	TRBJ2-7	.	TGCGCCAGCAGCTTGGTGGCTGACGAGCAGTACTTC	CASSLVADEQYF
.	TRBV5-1	TRBJ1-1	.	TGCGCCAGCAGCGTGAGGGTAGGGGGAAGGAACACTGAAGCTTTCTTT	CASSVRVGGRNTEAFF
.	TRBV18	TRBJ1-3	.	TGTGCCAGCTCACCGCGCAGGGGTTACGGAAACACCATATATTTT	CASSPRRGYGNTIYF
.	TRBV2	TRBJ1-1	.	TGTGCCAGCATCGTTGGAGCGGAAGCTTTCTTT	CASIVGAEAFF
.	TRBV4-2	TRBJ2-3	.	TGTGCCAGCAGCCAAGTTGGCGGAAACACAGATACGCAGTATTTT	CASSQVGGNTDTQYF
.	TRBV7-2	TRBJ2-3	TRBD2	TGTGCCAGCAGCCCTATGGGGGGGGTCACAGATACGCAGTATTTT	CASSPMGGVTDTQYF
.	TRBV3-1/TRBV3-2	TRBJ2-7	TRBD2	TGTGCCAGCAGCCAAGATTTACTAGCGGGTGGCTACTCCTACGAGCAGTACTTC	CASSQDLLAGGYSYEQYF
.	TRBV2	TRBJ2-5	TRBD2	TGTGCCAGCAGTGACCGGCCGGGGGGTGGGGAGACCCAGTACTTC	CASSDRPGGGETQYF
.	TRBV5-1	TRBJ2-7	TRBD1	TGCGCCAGCAGCTTAACGGGACAGCCCCTAGGCTACGAGCAGTACTTC	CASSLTGQPLGYEQYF
few	TRBV6-5	TRBJ2-7	TRBD2	TGTGCCATAGGGACTAGCGGCTACGAGCAGTACTTC	CAIGTSGYEQYF
.	TRBV6-5	TRBJ1-1	.	TGTGCCAGCAATACAAACAAGGACAGTACCGAAGCTTTCTTT	CASNTNKDSTEAFF
.	TRBV14	TRBJ2-2	TRBD2	TGTGCCAGCAGCCAAGATCAGTGGCTAGCGGGAGGGAACGGGGAGCTGTTTTTT	CASSQDQWLAGGNGELFF
.	TRBV19	TRBJ1-2	TRBD1	TGTGCCAGTAGTATAGCTCGGGACAGAGGGTATGGCTACACCTTC	CASSIARDRGYGYTF
.	TRBV7-8	TRBJ2-1	.	TGTGCCAGCAGCTTAGTTGCCCAGGCCCAAGAGCAGTTCTTC	CASSLVAQAQEQFF
.	TRBV28	TRBJ1-2	.	TGTGCCAGCAGTAGGACGAACTACAGGGTCTATGGCTACACCTTC	CASSRTNYRVYGYTF
.	TRBV6-2/TRBV6-3	TRBJ2-7	TRBD2	TGTGCCAGCAGTTACTTGGCTAGCGGACCCTACGAGCAGTACTTC	CASSYLASGPYEQYF
.	TRBV5-1	TRBJ2-2	.	TGCGCCAGCAGCTTGTCTTTGAGCGGGGAGCTGTTTTTT	CASSLSLSGELFF
few	TRBV24-1	TRBJ2-1	TRBD2	TGTGCCACCGGGGGGGACAATGAGCAGTTCTTC	CATGGDNEQFF
.	TRBV28	TRBJ2-3	TRBD1	TGTGCCAGCAGTCCGATCGTCCCGACAGGGGACCTAACGGATACGCAGTATTTT	CASSPIVPTGDLTDTQYF
.	TRBV5-1	TRBJ1-1	.	TGCGCCAGCAGCTCTACCACTGAAGCTTTCTTT	CASSSTTEAFF
once	TRBV19	TRBJ1-1	.	TGTGCCAGTAGTCCAGGGGAAAACACTGAAGCTTTCTTT	CASSPGENTEAFF
.	TRBV9	TRBJ2-3	.	TGTGCCAGCAGCCCTCCCCTCACAGATACGCAGTATTTT	CASSPPLTDTQYF
.	TRBV7-6	TRBJ1-1	TRBD1	TGTGCCAGCAGCGTCAGGGGGGCGTCTCTGAACACTGAAGCTTTCTTT	CASSVRGASLNTEAFF
.	TRBV27	TRBJ2-7	.	TGTGCCAGCAGTCCATACCGCCTACTGACCCTCCGGACAAGGACCTACGAGCAGTACTTC	CASSPYRLLTLRTRTYEQYF
few	TRBV28	TRBJ1-6	TRBD1	TGTGCCAGCAGTTTCCAGGTCCACTGGGACAGGCACCGAAGCTCCTATAATTCACCCCTCCACTTT	CASSFQVHWDRHRSSYNSPLHF
.	TRBV7-9	TRBJ2-7	TRBD2	TGTGCCAGCAGATCGGCTAGCGGGCCGGAGCAGTACTTC	CASRSASGPEQYF
.	TRBV18	TRBJ1-1	.	TGTGCCAGCTCACCGCGGGGCGGGAACACTGAAGCTTTCTTT	CASSPRGGNTEAFF
.	TRBV12-3/TRBV12-4	TRBJ2-7	.	TGTGCCAGCAGTTTAGTGGGGGGCGAGCAGTACTTC	CASSLVGGEQYF
.	TRBV3-1/TRBV3-2	TRBJ2-1	TRBD2	TGTGCCAGCAGCTGGGGACTAGCGGGAGGGTACAATGAGCAGTTCTTC	CASSWGLAGGYNEQFF
.	TRBV11-2	TRBJ2-1	TRBD2	TGTGCCAGCAGCTCACCGGGGGGGTCCTACAATGAGCAGTTCTTC	CASSSPGGSYNEQFF
.	TRBV10-3	TRBJ2-3	.	TGTGCCATCAGTGAGTCTCGGGGGAGCGGGACAGATACGCAGTATTTT	CAISESRGSGTDTQYF
.	TRBV7-8	TRBJ1-6	.	TGTGCCAGCAGCTTAGCATCCGCGTTGATCGCCGCTAATCCCCTCCACTTT	CASSLASALIAANPLHF
.	TRBV14	TRBJ1-1	.	TGTGCCAGCAGCCAAGACAGGAACACTGAAGCTTTCTTT	CASSQDRNTEAFF
.	TRBV13	TRBJ2-2	TRBD1	TGTGCCAGCAGCTTAGCGACCTCCGACGGGACAGGGTTCACCGGGGAGCTGTTTTTT	CASSLATSDGTGFTGELFF